What follows are 26 T cell receptor beta chains derived from one specimen sequenced in a study of blood T cell repertoires in COVID-19. Measured with immunoSEQ multiplex PCR; TCRdb has only the in-frame clones, and not every one. In the table there are 200,000 to 300,000 clones, just under 85% of which are singletons. Sequenced sample: peripheral blood. These receptors originate from a man aged 50 or older with acute or convalescent COVID-19.

The genes are TRBV4-1 and TRBJ2-7, with D unresolved. The CDR3 covers 20 residues. Trimming left V 0 bases short and J 2 bases short, with 26 bases between. CDR1 MGHRA and CDR2 YSYEKL come from the germline V gene. The CDR3 loop reads CASSQDSNVFSRPLPYEQYF. Here the CDR3 DNA reads TGCGCCAGCAGCCAAGATTCTAATGTTTTTTCTAGACCTTTGCCCTACGAGCAGTACTTC.

The gene calls are TRBV30 and TRBJ1-2; D is undetermined. The V gene's germline CDR1 is GTSNPN and CDR2 SVGIG (reference sequence). The CDR3 has 13 residues. V was clipped by 2 bases and J by 0 bases, with 7 bases between them. CDR3 in amino acids: CAWSNQTNYGYTF. For the CDR3, the DNA is TGTGCCTGGAGTAACCAGACTAACTATGGCTACACCTTC.

This chain joins TRBV5-5 and TRBJ2-1, with 7 bases matching TRBD2. With V trimmed by 4 bases and J by 4 bases, 8 bases remained unmatched. Germline loops: CDR1 SGHKS, CDR2 YYEKEE (reference sequence). The CDR3 length is 15 residues. CDR3 sequence (DNA): TGTGCCAGCAGCGTCCGGGACTACTCTTACAATGAGCAGTTCTTC. Protein: CASSVRDYSYNEQFF.

The chain joins TRBV3-1 (or the pseudogene TRBV3-2) to TRBJ2-7; D is unclear. V was clipped by 3 bases and J by 4 bases, with 16 bases between them. The CDR3 has 15 residues. Germline CDR1 is LGHDT and CDR2 is YNNKEL (reference sequence). The CDR3 loop reads CASSHSQIILYEQYF. The DNA for the CDR3 is TGTGCCAGCAGCCATTCCCAGATTATCCTTTACGAGCAGTACTTC.

This chain uses TRBV10-1 with TRBJ2-1; maybe TRBD1 (6 bases). CDR1 WNHNN and CDR2 SYGVQD come from the germline V gene (reference sequence). V was clipped by 7 bases and J by 2 bases, with 9 bases between them. The CDR3 is 13 amino acids. As DNA, the CDR3 is TGCGCCAGCACCCAGGGGCCCTACAATGAGCAGTTCTTC. Its protein is CASTQGPYNEQFF.

CDR3 coding DNA: TGTGCCACCAGTGACTCAAGGGGGACAGGGGACGAGCAGTACTTC. It encodes CATSDSRGTGDEQYF. This rearrangement joins TRBV24-1 to TRBJ2-7, with 10 bases fitting TRBD1. The germline gives CDR1 KGHDR, CDR2 SFDVKD. The CDR3 spans 15 residues. V trimming: 4 bases; J trimming: 5 bases; junction bases outside the gene matches: 7.

This clone has just a few counts. This sequence joins TRBV5-8 and TRBJ2-5, with 10 bases aligning to TRBD1. CDR1 is SGHTS, CDR2 YDEGEE, per germline. The ends lost 5 bases at V and 4 bases at J; junction bases unmatched: 8. This CDR3 contains 15 residues. CDR3 in amino acids: CASRDRDRGGETQYF. As DNA, the CDR3 is TGTGCCAGCAGGGATCGGGACAGGGGTGGAGAGACCCAGTACTTC. Variable domain in full (rest from reference TRBV5-8 and TRBJ2-5): EAGVTQSPTHLIKTRGQQATLRCSPISGHTSVYWYQQALGLGLQFLLWYDEGEERNRGNFPPRFSGRQFPNYSSELNVNALELEDSALYLCASRDRDRGGETQYFGPGTRLLVL.

This chain uses TRBV5-1 with TRBJ1-4; 8 nucleotides line up with TRBD1. This CDR3 is 14 amino acids long. J lost 7 bases, V lost 4 bases, and 6 bases had no gene match. Germline CDR1 SGHRS, CDR2 YFSETQ. The CDR3 reads CASSAGGAGEKLFF. The CDR3, as DNA: TGCGCCAGCAGCGCAGGGGGCGCGGGTGAAAAACTGTTTTTT.

The DNA for the CDR3 is TGTGCCAGCAGCTTAGGTCCGGGACAAGGGAAATCCTACGAGCAGTACTTC. Protein sequence: CASSLGPGQGKSYEQYF. The J gene is TRBJ2-7, the V gene TRBV7-9; D perhaps matches TRBD1 (6 bases). V was clipped by 1 base and J by 1 base, with 17 bases between them. The CDR3 has 17 amino acids. Per germline, CDR1 SEHNR and CDR2 FQNEAQ (reference sequence).

The chain is built from TRBV11-2 and TRBJ1-1; 8 bases map to TRBD1. Germline assignment: CDR1 SGHAT and CDR2 FQNNGV. Losses at the gene ends were 5 bases for V and 1 base for J; bases not matched to a gene: 6. This CDR3 is 15 amino acids long. DNA for the CDR3: TGTGCCAGCAGCGAACGGACAGGGCAGAACACTGAAGCTTTCTTT. It is translated as CASSERTGQNTEAFF.

V and J are TRBV18 and TRBJ2-3; a weak D match, TRBD2 (7 bases). Germline V gene data show CDR1 as KGHSH and CDR2 as LQKENI. The V end was cut by 3 bases, the J end by 2 bases, with 12 bases between. The CDR3 has 15 amino acids. This CDR3 reads CASSPGGGFTDTQYF. In DNA, the CDR3 is TGTGCCAGCTCACCGGGCGGGGGCTTCACAGATACGCAGTATTTT. The entire variable domain, with the rest obtained from reference TRBV18 and TRBJ2-3, is as follows: NAGVMQNPRHLVRRRGQEARLRCSPMKGHSHVYWYRQLPEEGLKFMVYLQKENIIDESGMPKERFSAEFPKEGPSILRIQQVVRGDSAAYFCASSPGGGFTDTQYFGPGTRLTVL.

The chain joins TRBV14 to TRBJ2-5, with D hard to call. CDR1 and CDR2 (germline): SGHDN, FVKESK. The CDR3 is made up of 13 amino acids. V was trimmed by 4 bases and J by 1 base, leaving 7 bases between them. In DNA form, the CDR3 reads TGTGCCAGCAGCCCTAGACTCCAAGAGACCCAGTACTTC. Amino acid sequence: CASSPRLQETQYF.

The chain employs TRBV5-1 and TRBJ1-1; TRBD1 might be the D (6 bases). CDR3 length equals 14 residues. Germline CDR1 SGHRS, CDR2 YFSETQ. V shed 4 bases and J shed 1 base, with 11 bases lying between them. The CDR3 is CASSLGAGNTEAFF. The CDR3 region has the DNA TGCGCCAGCAGCCTGGGGGCCGGGAACACTGAAGCTTTCTTT.

J is TRBJ2-1 and V is TRBV24-1; unclear D gene. Trimming took 4 bases from V and 0 from J, leaving 9 bases between them. In germline, CDR1 is KGHDR, CDR2 SFDVKD. The CDR3 has 15 amino acids. CDR3 DNA sequence: TGTGCCACCAGTGACGCGATGAGCTCCTACAATGAGCAGTTCTTC. It translates to CATSDAMSSYNEQFF.

The genes are TRBV2 and TRBJ1-2; D is unresolved. The CDR3 extends over 16 amino acids. The V end was cut by 3 bases, the J end by 4 bases, with 18 bases between. Germline CDR1 and CDR2: SNHLY and FYNNEI. The CDR3 bases are TGTGCCAGCAGTGACCGAAAGCCCATTGCGAGCTATGGCTACACCTTC. Protein: CASSDRKPIASYGYTF.

The chain carries TRBV9 and TRBJ1-1; D is unclear. Germline CDR1 and CDR2: SGDLS and YYNGEE. V shed 0 bases and J shed 3 bases, with 6 bases lying between them. The CDR3 sequence is 13 residues long. CDR3 DNA: TGTGCCAGCAGCGTAGGGCGGTACACTGAAGCTTTCTTT. This gives the protein CASSVGRYTEAFF.

The chain combines TRBV6-5 with TRBJ1-4, with D uncertain. Looked up from germline, CDR1 is MNHEY and CDR2 is SVGAGI. Deletions cut 5 bases from V and 0 bases from J, with 10 bases between. The CDR3 covers 15 residues. The CDR3 reads CASSKTLATNEKLFF. The DNA of the CDR3 is TGTGCCAGCAGTAAGACACTTGCAACTAATGAAAAACTGTTTTTT.

The J gene is TRBJ1-1, the V gene TRBV7-8; TRBD1 aligns across 10 bases. J gave up 6 bases and V 4 bases, and 5 bases lay outside the gene matches. Looked up from germline, CDR1 is SGHVS and CDR2 is FQNEAQ. This CDR3 is 14 amino acids long. CDR3 DNA: TGTGCCAGCAGCTGGGACAGGGGTGCACCTGAAGCTTTCTTT. Protein sequence: CASSWDRGAPEAFF.

V is TRBV5-5 and J is TRBJ1-1, with D hard to call. There are 12 residues in the CDR3. The germline V gene has CDR1 SGHKS and CDR2 YYEKEE (reference sequence). V lost 4 bases and J 8 bases, leaving 12 bases between the germline ends. CDR3 protein: CASSPDWREAFF. CDR3 nucleotides: TGTGCCAGCAGCCCCGACTGGAGAGAAGCTTTCTTT.

The chain uses TRBV19 and TRBJ2-1, with 8 bases identical to TRBD1. This CDR3 has 14 amino acids. Germline V gene data show CDR1 as LNHDA and CDR2 as SQIVND (reference sequence). The V segment lost 7 bases and the J segment 5 bases; nucleotides outside the gene matches: 7. The CDR3 DNA follows: TGTGCCAGTACCCGGACAGGGATCGACAATGAGCAGTTCTTC. Its protein is CASTRTGIDNEQFF.

The chain links TRBV27 to TRBJ2-2, with D possibly being TRBD2 (6 bases). Between the trimmed V and J ends, which lost 7 bases and 1 base, there was a span of 10 bases. The CDR3 totals 14 residues. Germline V lookup: CDR1 MNHEY, CDR2 SMNVEV (reference sequence). The CDR3 DNA sequence: TGTGCCAGCATTCTGCGGGGGAACACCGGGGAGCTGTTTTTT. This codes for CASILRGNTGELFF.

The rearrangement uses TRBV2 and TRBJ2-2; D possibly corresponds to TRBD1 (5 bases). Germline CDR1 reads SNHLY; CDR2 reads FYNNEI. CDR3 length equals 13 residues. Trimming removed 6 bases from V and 4 bases from J, with 9 bases in between. The CDR3, as DNA: TGTGCCAGCAGCCTAGGGGTCACCGGGGAGCTGTTTTTT. The encoded protein is CASSLGVTGELFF. The whole variable domain, filled in from reference TRBV2 and TRBJ2-2, reads EPEVTQTPSHQVTQMGQEVILRCVPISNHLYFYWYRQILGQKVEFLVSFYNNEISEKSEIFDDQFSVERPDGSNFTLKIRSTKLEDSAMYFCASSLGVTGELFFGEGSRLTVL.

The chain combines TRBV15 with TRBJ2-7; a possible D gene is TRBD1 (5 bases). V was shortened by 0 bases and J by 9 bases, with 21 bases between the two germline ends. Germline CDR1 is LNHNV and CDR2 is YYDKDF (reference sequence). The CDR3 loop spans 16 amino acids. CDR3 DNA sequence: TGTGCCACCAGCAGAGAGGCAGGGTTCGCTTTTTATGGGCAGTACTTC. Translating gives CATSREAGFAFYGQYF.

This clone has a single count. This rearrangement joins TRBV27 to TRBJ2-2, with D maybe TRBD1 (5 bases). The CDR3 consists of 14 residues. Trimming removed 4 bases from V and 7 bases from J, with 13 bases in between. The V gene's germline CDR1 is MNHEY and CDR2 SMNVEV (reference sequence). This chain's CDR3 is CASSSRAQGGELFF. The CDR3 region has the DNA TGTGCCAGCAGTTCTAGGGCCCAGGGCGGGGAGCTGTTTTTT.

The gene calls are TRBV27 and TRBJ1-6, with 8 bases that match TRBD1. The germline gives CDR1 MNHEY, CDR2 SMNVEV (reference sequence). J gave up 7 bases and V 2 bases, and 10 bases lay outside the gene matches. CDR3 length equals 17 residues. In DNA form, the CDR3 reads TGTGCCAGCAGTTTAAGAACGTCTGGGACAGGAAATTCACCCCTCCACTTT. Protein sequence: CASSLRTSGTGNSPLHF.

The count of this clone is one. The rearrangement uses TRBV6-5 and TRBJ1-3; no reliable D call. The CDR3 has 13 amino acids. Trimming removed 6 bases at V and 6 bases at J, with 12 bases between. The germline V gene has CDR1 MNHEY and CDR2 SVGAGI. The CDR3 protein is CASRSGVQNTIYF. The DNA for the CDR3 is TGTGCCAGCAGGAGCGGGGTCCAAAACACCATATATTTT.